The 25 T cell receptor beta chains given below trace back to one sample, sequenced in a study of control samples from healthy donors and cancer patients. Repertoires were generated with immunoSEQ multiplex PCR, while TCRdb's copy carries only in-frame clones and drops some. Of roughly 59,000 clones in the sample, more than 85% were seen once. Source material: PBMCs. The receptor set was obtained from a man between 40 and 49 years old with colorectal cancer.

V usage is TRBV13 and J usage is TRBJ2-5; TRBD2 matches at 12 bases. The V and J ends lost 5 bases and 1 base, in that order; junction bases with no gene match: 8. The length of the CDR3 is 17 residues. The V gene's germline CDR1 is PRHDT and CDR2 FYEKMQ (reference sequence). The DNA for the CDR3 is TGTGCCAGCAGCCAGCGACTAGCGGGGGACCTCCAAGAGACCCAGTACTTC. Its translation: CASSQRLAGDLQETQYF.

The chain employs TRBV18 and TRBJ2-5, with D uncertain. From germline, CDR1 is KGHSH and CDR2 LQKENI. V was trimmed by 1 base and J by 3 bases, leaving 6 bases between them. The CDR3 runs 13 residues. CDR3 coding DNA: TGTGCCAGCTCACCACTGATAGAAGAGACCCAGTACTTC. Amino acid sequence: CASSPLIEETQYF.

This chain links TRBV3-1 (or the pseudogene TRBV3-2) with TRBJ1-2; 8 positions match TRBD1. The germline CDR1 and CDR2 sequences are LGHDT and YNNKEL (reference sequence). The V gene end was trimmed by 1 base and the J gene end by 8 bases; junction bases not matched to a gene: 15. CDR3 size: 17 residues. This CDR3 reads CASSQVTLGPGTGGYTF. The CDR3 DNA follows: TGTGCCAGCAGCCAAGTTACTTTGGGTCCGGGGACAGGAGGCTACACCTTC.

The V call is TRBV25-1, the J call TRBJ2-7; D is undetermined. This CDR3 spans 11 amino acids. Looked up from germline, CDR1 is MGHDK and CDR2 is SYGVNS. V was pared by 2 bases and J by 10 bases, with 9 bases between. CDR3 sequence reads: CASSESSLQYF. The CDR3 nucleotides are TGTGCCAGCAGTGAAAGTAGTCTACAGTACTTC.

V usage is TRBV5-1 and J usage is TRBJ1-4; 8 positions agree with TRBD1. The CDR3 extends over 16 amino acids. CDR1 SGHRS and CDR2 YFSETQ come from the germline V gene. J lost 0 bases, V lost 4 bases, and 5 bases had no gene match. CDR3 protein: CASSIPTGATNEKLFF. CDR3 sequence (DNA): TGCGCCAGCAGCATACCGACAGGGGCAACTAATGAAAAACTGTTTTTT.

The chain recombines TRBV18 with TRBJ2-7; 9 bases map to TRBD2. The V segment lost 4 bases and the J segment 0 bases; nucleotides outside the gene matches: 4. CDR1 is KGHSH, CDR2 LQKENI, per germline. CDR3 size: 15 residues. The CDR3 nucleotides read TGTGCCAGCTCACTGGAGCGGGGGGACTCCTACGAGCAGTACTTC. Protein sequence: CASSLERGDSYEQYF.

The chain's CDR3 is CASSHGTGNYEQYF. In DNA form, the CDR3 reads TGTGCCAGCAGCCACGGGACAGGTAACTACGAGCAGTACTTC. The chain recombines TRBV3-1 (or the pseudogene TRBV3-2) with TRBJ2-7; 8 nucleotides align to TRBD1. The CDR3 runs 14 residues. Looked up from germline, CDR1 is LGHDT and CDR2 is YNNKEL (reference sequence). V lost 3 bases and J lost 3; bases outside the gene matches: 4.

V usage is TRBV6-2 or TRBV6-3 and J usage is TRBJ1-5, with TRBD1 matching over 8 bases. Germline V gene sequence: CDR1 MNHEY, CDR2 SVGEGT. This CDR3 comprises 15 residues. V dropped 4 bases and J dropped 6; count of bases not matched to a gene: 8. The CDR3 DNA is TGTGCCAGCAGTTCTCTTTCAGGGGGCGGTCAGCCCCAGCATTTT. The encoded protein is CASSSLSGGGQPQHF.

The J gene is TRBJ2-3, the V gene TRBV30; possibly TRBD2 for D (6 bases). V was trimmed by 4 bases and J by 1 base, leaving 9 bases between them. Germline CDR1 reads GTSNPN; CDR2 reads SVGIG (reference sequence). The CDR3 has 13 residues. The CDR3 region is CAWNPGGTDTQYF. In DNA form, the CDR3 reads TGTGCCTGGAACCCGGGGGGCACAGATACGCAGTATTTT.

V is TRBV7-3 and J is TRBJ2-2, with D unresolved. Germline V gene sequence: CDR1 SGHTA, CDR2 FQGTGA. The ends were cut back, 5 bases at V and 1 base at J, with 8 bases in the middle. The CDR3 is 14 amino acids. Here the CDR3 reads CASSRRQNTGELFF. The CDR3 coding sequence is TGTGCCAGCAGCAGGAGACAGAACACCGGGGAGCTGTTTTTT. The full variable domain, rest sourced from reference TRBV7-3 and TRBJ2-2, is GAGVSQTPSNKVTEKGKYVELRCDPISGHTALYWYRQSLGQGPEFLIYFQGTGAADDSGLPNDRFFAVRPEGSVSTLKIQRTERGDSAVYLCASSRRQNTGELFFGEGSRLTVL.

This clone showed up just once. This chain connects TRBV7-9 to TRBJ1-2; D may be TRBD1 (5 bases). The CDR3 runs to 14 residues. CDR1 is SEHNR, CDR2 FQNEAQ, per germline (reference sequence). The V gene lost 4 bases and the J gene lost 2 bases, with 11 bases spanning the gap. The CDR3 sequence is CASSSQGKNYGYTF. CDR3 DNA sequence: TGTGCCAGCAGCTCCCAGGGAAAAAACTATGGCTACACCTTC.

In this sample, this clone turned up once. The chain couples TRBV16 to TRBJ2-2; D not resolved. Germline CDR1 is KGHSY and CDR2 is FQNENV. This CDR3 is 15 amino acids long. The V and J ends lost 3 bases and 5 bases respectively, with 13 bases between them. The CDR3 coding sequence is TGTGCCAGCAGCCAGTCCCGGACCGGAACCGGGGAGCTGTTTTTT. Its protein product is CASSQSRTGTGELFF.

V usage is TRBV6-5 and J usage is TRBJ2-2; possible D gene TRBD2, 5 bases. V lost 0 bases and J 4 bases, leaving 12 bases between the germline ends. The CDR3 is 16 amino acids. Germline V CDR1 and CDR2: MNHEY, SVGAGI. In DNA, the CDR3 is TGTGCCAGCAGTTACTCTGTGATAGCGAGCACCGGGGAGCTGTTTTTT. Translation gives CASSYSVIASTGELFF.

The chain combines TRBV11-2 with TRBJ2-7; 8 nucleotides match TRBD2. CDR1 SGHAT and CDR2 FQNNGV come from the germline V gene. After removal of 4 bases from V and 6 bases from J, the junction contained 11 bases not matched to a gene. This CDR3 has 15 residues. This CDR3 is CASSSQRAGGREQYF. CDR3 DNA: TGTGCCAGCAGCTCGCAGAGGGCGGGGGGCCGCGAGCAGTACTTC.

The genes are TRBV3-1 (or the pseudogene TRBV3-2) and TRBJ2-5; TRBD1 matches at 8 bases. The germline V gene encodes CDR1 LGHDT and CDR2 YNNKEL (reference sequence). This CDR3 is 15 amino acids long. Trimming cost V 7 bases and J 1 base; bases outside gene matches: 8. CDR3 sequence: CASNGQGAGQETQYF. The CDR3 DNA follows: TGTGCCAGCAACGGACAGGGCGCGGGCCAAGAGACCCAGTACTTC.

The chain joins TRBV2 to TRBJ2-2; D unresolved. There are 12 residues in the CDR3. V shed 4 bases and J shed 7 bases, with 7 bases lying between them. Germline CDR1 reads SNHLY; CDR2 reads FYNNEI. The CDR3 DNA sequence: TGTGCCAGCAGTGGCCCAGGCGGGGAGCTGTTTTTT. It yields the protein CASSGPGGELFF.

The genes are TRBV2 and TRBJ1-5, with D perhaps TRBD1 (5 bases). CDR3 size: 14 residues. Trimming took off 9 bases at V and 10 bases at J, with 22 bases between the two ends. CDR1 SNHLY and CDR2 FYNNEI come from the germline V gene. As DNA, the CDR3 is TGTGCCAGTACCCTAACCCTCGCGGGGCCCCCCCAGCATTTT. It yields the protein CASTLTLAGPPQHF.

The gene calls are TRBV7-9 and TRBJ1-6, with 11 bases fitting TRBD1. Trimming took 5 bases from V and 9 from J; bases not matched to a gene: 12. CDR1 and CDR2 from the germline V gene are SEHNR and FQNEAQ (reference sequence). The CDR3 runs 17 residues. CDR3 coding DNA: TGTGCCAGCAGCCTCCTAACGGGGACAGGGGGTACTTCACCCCTCCACTTT. This sequence encodes CASSLLTGTGGTSPLHF.

The CDR3 region has the DNA TGTGCCAGCAGCTTCTACCTGAACACTGAAGCTTTCTTT. Protein sequence: CASSFYLNTEAFF. J is TRBJ1-1 and V is TRBV5-4, with D uncertain. The length of the CDR3 is 13 residues. CDR1 and CDR2 from the germline V gene are SGHNT and YYREEE (reference sequence). Trimming cost V 2 bases and J 0 bases, with 5 bases left between them.

The gene calls are TRBV7-2 and TRBJ2-7; D is perhaps TRBD1 (6 bases). CDR1 is SGHTA and CDR2 is FQGNSA in the germline V gene. The CDR3 runs to 15 residues. V lost 5 bases to trimming and J lost 3 bases, with 17 bases between them. The CDR3 loop is CASSAQATGFYEQYF. The CDR3 region has the DNA TGTGCCAGCAGCGCGCAGGCCACAGGGTTCTACGAGCAGTACTTC.

The chain combines TRBV18 with TRBJ1-3, with TRBD1 as a possible D gene (5 bases). V lost 0 bases to trimming and J lost 3 bases, with 9 bases between them. CDR1 and CDR2 (germline): KGHSH, LQKENI. CDR3 size: 15 residues. The CDR3 reads CASSPPRGNGNTIYF. CDR3 nucleotides: TGTGCCAGCTCACCACCGAGGGGCAATGGAAACACCATATATTTT.

The rearrangement uses TRBV29-1 and TRBJ2-1; D tentatively reads TRBD1 or TRBD2 (6 bases each). The germline gives CDR1 SQVTM, CDR2 ANQGSEA. V was shortened by 8 bases and J by 8 bases, with 16 bases between the two germline ends. The CDR3 sequence is 12 residues long. CDR3 region: CSLRGPGHEQFF. The CDR3 DNA reads TGCAGCCTTCGGGGGCCCGGCCATGAGCAGTTCTTC.

The chain joins TRBV5-6 to TRBJ2-2; TRBD1 matches at 7 bases. Unmatched junction bases numbered 4, after V lost 0 bases and J lost 5 bases. This CDR3 spans 15 amino acids. Germline CDR1 and CDR2: SGHDT and YYEEEE. CDR3 nucleotide sequence: TGTGCCAGCAGCTTGGGTCCAGGGGGAACCGGGGAGCTGTTTTTT. This encodes CASSLGPGGTGELFF.

This clone has only one observation. V is TRBV6-5 and J is TRBJ1-1; the D gene is possibly TRBD1 (5 bases). The V and J ends lost 6 bases and 1 base respectively, with 12 bases between them. Germline values: CDR1 MNHEY, CDR2 SVGAGI. CDR3 size: 14 residues. The CDR3 DNA sequence: TGTGCCAGCAGGGGACCGGGGGGGAACACTGAAGCTTTCTTT. It translates to CASRGPGGNTEAFF.

This CDR3 is CASGLATGWDTEAFF. In DNA form, the CDR3 reads TGTGCTAGTGGTTTGGCGACAGGGTGGGACACTGAAGCTTTCTTT. V gene TRBV12-5 combines with J gene TRBJ1-1, with TRBD1 matching over 7 bases. This CDR3 has 15 residues. In germline, CDR1 is LGHNT, CDR2 FRNRAP. V shed 1 base and J 3 bases; nucleotides not matched to a gene: 5.